This is a list of T cell receptor beta chains from one sample in a study of shared clonotypes between healthy human individuals. Method: immunoSEQ multiplex PCR; TCRdb's copy keeps in-frame clones and lacks some. The sample contains fewer than 850,000 clones, about 90% of which appear only once. Sequenced material: memory CD8+ T cells from PBMCs. The receptors were gathered from a young man in good health. Some clones in this sample may be carry-over from other donors' samples. CDR3s include the opening cysteine and the closing phenylalanine or tryptophan. A D gene is named only where the DNA matches it firmly. Some rows have no size entry. The others give once, few or many, or a class for an expanded clone.

clone size	V gene	J gene	D gene	CDR3 DNA	CDR3 protein
.	TRBV30	TRBJ2-7	TRBD1	TGTGCCTGGAGTGTAGCAGGGGGATACGAGCAGTACTTC	CAWSVAGGYEQYF
.	TRBV15	TRBJ2-1	.	TGTGCCACCAGCAGCGGAGGGGACGGCCCTGGTAGTTCTGAGCAGTTCTTC	CATSSGGDGPGSSEQFF
.	TRBV27	TRBJ1-5	.	TGTGCCAGCAGTTTCTATAGCAATCAGCCCCAGCATTTT	CASSFYSNQPQHF
.	TRBV6-5	TRBJ2-7	.	TGTGCCAGCAGTTACGACAAAACAGGGGGGGCGACCGAGCAGTACTTC	CASSYDKTGGATEQYF
.	TRBV27	TRBJ2-7	.	TGTGCCAGCAGTTTAACCCCGACAGGTAATGAGTACGAGCAGTACTTC	CASSLTPTGNEYEQYF
.	TRBV9	TRBJ2-1	TRBD1	TGTGCCAGCAGCGATACTGGGCAGGGGGCAGGTTTGAATGAGCAGTTCTTC	CASSDTGQGAGLNEQFF
.	TRBV21-1	TRBJ2-2	.	TGTGCCAGCACATATTTTCGGGGTCACGGGGAGCTGTTTTTT	CASTYFRGHGELFF
.	TRBV10-3	TRBJ2-1	TRBD2	TGTGCCATCAGTGCAGACAGCGGGAGCTCCTACAATGAGCAGTTCTTC	CAISADSGSSYNEQFF
.	TRBV4-1	TRBJ2-3	TRBD2	TGCGCCAGCAGCCTTATCTTCGGGGGGACCACAGATACGCAGTATTTT	CASSLIFGGTTDTQYF
.	TRBV4-2	TRBJ2-5	.	TGTGCCAGCAGCCAAGATTCAGAGACCCAGTACTTC	CASSQDSETQYF
.	TRBV7-2	TRBJ2-7	.	TGTGCCACCTCGTTCGGACAGACCTACGAGCAGTACTTC	CATSFGQTYEQYF
.	TRBV10-3	TRBJ2-7	.	TGTGCCATCAGTGATAGGGGCGAGCAGTACTTC	CAISDRGEQYF
.	TRBV28	TRBJ2-7	.	TGTGCCAGCAGTCCCGCAAACAAATTAATCTACGAGCAGTACTTC	CASSPANKLIYEQYF
.	TRBV7-9	TRBJ1-1	TRBD1	TGTGCCAGCAGCTTAGGGGACAGGGGTAACGCTTTCTTT	CASSLGDRGNAFF
.	TRBV5-1	TRBJ2-1	.	TGCGCCAGCAGCTTGGGCCGTGAGCAGTTCTTC	CASSLGREQFF
.	TRBV27	TRBJ2-1	TRBD2	TGTGCCAGCAGTTCGGGGGGCTACAATGAGCAGTTCTTC	CASSSGGYNEQFF
.	TRBV2	TRBJ2-2	.	TGTGCCAGCATCGTAACAGCGGAGGAGCTGTTTTTT	CASIVTAEELFF
.	TRBV6-5	TRBJ1-2	.	TGTGCCAGCAGTTGGGCACCCCCCCCTTGGTATGGCTACACCTTC	CASSWAPPPWYGYTF
.	TRBV10-3	TRBJ1-4	.	TGTGCCATCAGTCCAGGACAGTATGAACGTGAAAAACTGTTTTTT	CAISPGQYEREKLFF
.	TRBV9	TRBJ1-2	.	TGTGCCAGCAGCGGGCTACAAGGAGGGTCTAACTATGGCTACACCTTC	CASSGLQGGSNYGYTF
once	TRBV11-3	TRBJ2-1	.	TGTGCCAGCAGCTTAGGTTGGGGTGGGAATGAGCAGTTCTTC	CASSLGWGGNEQFF
.	TRBV6-5	TRBJ2-7	TRBD1	TGTGCCAGCAGTGTATCCGGGACAGCATACTACGAGCAGTACTTC	CASSVSGTAYYEQYF
.	TRBV5-4	TRBJ2-5	.	TGTGCCAGCAGCCTCCTTGGGCCCGTGGAGGCGACCCAGTACTTC	CASSLLGPVEATQYF
.	TRBV9	TRBJ2-1	.	TGTGCCAGCAGCGTAGTTCCTAGCGAGCACAATGAGCAGTTCTTC	CASSVVPSEHNEQFF
.	TRBV5-4	TRBJ2-3	TRBD1	TGTGCCAGCAGCTTCCGGGACAGGGGGCATTTAGATACGCAGTATTTT	CASSFRDRGHLDTQYF
.	TRBV28	TRBJ1-5	.	TGTGCCAGCAGTTTCAACTACAATCAGCCCCAGCATTTT	CASSFNYNQPQHF
.	TRBV5-1	TRBJ2-1	TRBD2	TGCGCCAGCAGCCCGCCGAGGGTGGGACTAGCGGGCCCTCGTCGCTTCGAGCAGTTCTTC	CASSPPRVGLAGPRRFEQFF
.	TRBV28	TRBJ2-1	.	TGTGCCAGCAGTCTTACTTTGGGAGGCAATGAGCAGTTCTTC	CASSLTLGGNEQFF
.	TRBV28	TRBJ1-4	TRBD1	TGTGCCAGCAGTTTATCAGGGGGCAGAACTAATGAAAAACTGTTTTTT	CASSLSGGRTNEKLFF
.	TRBV27	TRBJ1-2	.	TGTGCCAGCAGTATAACGACAGGCGCCTCGTGGTATAATGGCTACACCTTC	CASSITTGASWYNGYTF
.	TRBV18	TRBJ2-6	.	TGTGCCAGCTCTAGCCTAGGAGGGACCTCTGGGGCCAACGTCCTGACTTTC	CASSSLGGTSGANVLTF
.	TRBV10-2	TRBJ1-1	.	TGCGCCAGCAGGGTCGGTACTGAAGCTTTCTTT	CASRVGTEAFF
.	TRBV9	TRBJ1-1	.	TGTGCCAGCAGCGTCACCTTCGGGAATACTGAAGCTTTCTTT	CASSVTFGNTEAFF
.	TRBV11-2	TRBJ1-2	TRBD1	TGTGCCAGCAGTATTACTAGGGGGCAGCTAGTCTATGGCTACACCTTC	CASSITRGQLVYGYTF
.	TRBV7-9	TRBJ2-1	TRBD2	TGTGCCAGCAGCTTAGGCGGGAGGGCGGGGAATGAGCAGTTCTTC	CASSLGGRAGNEQFF
.	TRBV28	TRBJ1-4	.	TGTGCCAGCAGGAAAGGGGTTAGGGAAAAACTGTTTTTT	CASRKGVREKLFF
.	TRBV2	TRBJ2-5	.	TGTGCCAGCGCCTCGAAAGGGGTTCTAGTAGAGCAGTACTTC	CASASKGVLVEQYF
.	TRBV30	TRBJ1-5	TRBD1	TGTGCCTGGAGTGCGGCAGGGGGGGTTATGGGCAATCAGCCCCAGCATTTT	CAWSAAGGVMGNQPQHF
.	TRBV19	TRBJ2-7	.	TGTGCCAGTAGTATTTCCACGGGGCGTTCTGGACACGAGCAGTACTTC	CASSISTGRSGHEQYF
.	TRBV5-6	TRBJ2-7	TRBD1	TGTGCCAGCAGCGTTGACAGGGCACCCTCCTACGAGCAGTACTTC	CASSVDRAPSYEQYF
.	TRBV5-1	TRBJ2-3	.	TGCGCCAGCAGCTCCTACCAGAATCCAGGCCCCCGGATGGATACGCAGTATTTT	CASSSYQNPGPRMDTQYF
once	TRBV4-1	TRBJ1-2	.	TGCGCCAGCAGCGCACGCGGGGGCAGGGAGGAGAACGGCTACACCTTC	CASSARGGREENGYTF
.	TRBV19	TRBJ1-5	.	TGTGCCAGTAGTATTTCGCCGCGCTCCAATCAGCCCCAGCATTTT	CASSISPRSNQPQHF
few	TRBV25-1	TRBJ2-6	.	TGTGCCAGCAGTCTAGGACCCTCTGGGGCCAACGTCCTGACTTTC	CASSLGPSGANVLTF
.	TRBV7-3	TRBJ2-5	TRBD2	TGTGCCAGCAGCTTACTCGGGGGGGCCTTCCAAGAGACCCAGTACTTC	CASSLLGGAFQETQYF
once	TRBV2	TRBJ2-7	.	TGTGCCAGCAGTGAAGGGGGGACGACATCTGACGAGCAGTACTTC	CASSEGGTTSDEQYF
.	TRBV11-2	TRBJ2-7	.	TGTGCCAGCAGCTTAGATTTTGGGTCTGAACTTTACTCCTACGAGCAGTACTTC	CASSLDFGSELYSYEQYF
.	TRBV9	TRBJ2-3	TRBD2	TGTGCCAGCAGCGTAGGGACTAGCGGGAGGACTACAACAGATACGCAGTATTTT	CASSVGTSGRTTTDTQYF
.	TRBV28	TRBJ2-2	.	TGTGCCAGCAGTTTAAGGGGAGAGGACACCGGGGAGCTGTTTTTT	CASSLRGEDTGELFF
.	TRBV6-5	TRBJ2-1	TRBD1	TGTGCCAGCAGCACGACAGGGTTATACAATGAGCAGTTCTTC	CASSTTGLYNEQFF
.	TRBV7-8	TRBJ2-7	TRBD1	TGTGCCAGCAGCTCAGGGGTCGGGACAGGGGGCTACGAGCAGTACTTC	CASSSGVGTGGYEQYF
.	TRBV6-1	TRBJ2-7	.	TGTGCCAGCAGTGACTCGGAGCCTTACGAGCAGTACTTC	CASSDSEPYEQYF